These 17 T cell receptor beta chains originate from one sample sequenced in a study of blood T cell repertoires in COVID-19. TCRdb's copy holds only in-frame clones and misses some; the assay was immunoSEQ multiplex PCR. The data show 250,000 to 300,000 clones, 80% to 90% seen once. Sequenced: peripheral blood. The receptors come from a woman in her thirties or forties who had recovered from COVID-19.

The V and J genes are TRBV5-4 and TRBJ2-7, with 8 nucleotides matching TRBD2. The junction had 9 bases not matched to a gene; V was cut back by 4 bases and J by 3 bases. This CDR3 spans 15 amino acids. Germline V gives CDR1 SGHNT, CDR2 YYREEE (reference sequence). The CDR3 is CASSPALRGDYEQYF. DNA for the CDR3: TGTGCCAGCAGCCCAGCGTTGCGGGGGGACTACGAGCAGTACTTC.

The chain is built from TRBV3-1 (or the pseudogene TRBV3-2) and TRBJ1-2, with a tentative D call TRBD1 (5 bases). V lost 0 bases to trimming and J lost 8 bases, with 13 bases between them. There are 14 residues in the CDR3. CDR1 is LGHDT and CDR2 is YNNKEL in the germline V gene (reference sequence). The CDR3 DNA reads as TGTGCCAGCAGCCAAGATCTATGGGGCCGGGGCTACACCTTC. It translates to CASSQDLWGRGYTF.

This clone appeared a single time. The chain carries TRBV5-6 and TRBJ2-1; perhaps TRBD2 as D (6 bases). V lost 0 bases and J lost 1, with 11 bases in between. The length of the CDR3 is 16 residues. Germline V gene data show CDR1 as SGHDT and CDR2 as YYEEEE. The CDR3 nucleotides are TGTGCCAGCAGCTTGGTAACTAGCCGTTCCTACAATGAGCAGTTCTTC. Translating it yields CASSLVTSRSYNEQFF.

The gene calls are TRBV27 and TRBJ2-7; TRBD1 aligns across 8 bases. The V segment lost 2 bases and the J segment 6 bases; nucleotides outside the gene matches: 6. Looked up from germline, CDR1 is MNHEY and CDR2 is SMNVEV (reference sequence). The CDR3 extends over 14 amino acids. CDR3 bases: TGTGCCAGCAGTTTAGGGCAGGGGGCGGGCGAGCAGTACTTC. It yields the protein CASSLGQGAGEQYF.

CDR3 residues: CATLPRAALGNQPQHF. The CDR3, as DNA: TGTGCCACCCTACCCCGTGCGGCCTTAGGCAATCAGCCCCAGCATTTT. V usage is TRBV19 and J usage is TRBJ1-5; D is unclear. CDR1 is LNHDA and CDR2 is SQIVND in the germline V gene (reference sequence). V was trimmed by 10 bases and J by 2 bases, leaving 21 bases between them. The CDR3 extends over 16 amino acids.

In this sample, this clone turned up a few times. This chain joins TRBV5-1 and TRBJ1-1; 8 nucleotides match TRBD1. The germline CDR1 and CDR2 sequences are SGHRS and YFSETQ. This CDR3 region has 15 residues. The ends lost 1 base at V and 6 bases at J; junction bases unmatched: 8. The CDR3 reads CASSLSDRAAAEAFF. CDR3 bases: TGCGCCAGCAGCTTGTCGGACAGGGCTGCGGCTGAAGCTTTCTTT.

The chain joins TRBV15 to TRBJ2-6, with TRBD1 identical over 7 bases. CDR3 size: 17 residues. V was pared by 0 bases and J by 4 bases, with 6 bases of the junction left unmatched. Germline loops: CDR1 LNHNV, CDR2 YYDKDF (reference sequence). As DNA, the CDR3 is TGTGCCACCAGCAGAGATCCCGAGGGGGCCGGGGCCAACGTCCTGACTTTC. Translating gives CATSRDPEGAGANVLTF. Together with reference TRBV15 and TRBJ2-6, the CDR3 gives the full variable domain: DAMVIQNPRYQVTQFGKPVTLSCSQTLNHNVMYWYQQKSSQAPKLLFHYYDKDFNNEADTPDNFQSRRPNTSFCFLDIRSPGLGDTAMYLCATSRDPEGAGANVLTFGAGSRLTVL.

On this clone: Within the sample, other DNA sequences also encode this same CDR3. The chain links TRBV6-2 or TRBV6-3 to TRBJ2-3; 10 bases fit TRBD2. J was trimmed by 1 base and V by 5 bases; bases with no gene match: 3. CDR3 size: 15 residues. Per the germline V gene, CDR1 is MNHEY and CDR2 is SVGEGT. The CDR3 region is CASSSGGAGTDTQYF. CDR3 nucleotides: TGTGCCAGCAGTAGCGGGGGGGCTGGCACAGATACGCAGTATTTT.

The rearrangement uses TRBV5-4 and TRBJ2-3; the match to TRBD1 covers 7 bases. The germline gives CDR1 SGHNT, CDR2 YYREEE (reference sequence). V lost 7 bases and J lost 6; bases outside the gene matches: 5. The CDR3 is 12 residues long. In DNA form, the CDR3 reads TGTGCCAGCGCCAGACAGGGCGATACGCAGTATTTT. As protein: CASARQGDTQYF.

This chain connects TRBV27 to TRBJ2-7, with TRBD1 as a possible D gene (6 bases). The CDR3 length is 14 residues. CDR1 is MNHEY, CDR2 SMNVEV, per germline (reference sequence). Trimming removed 5 bases at V and 3 bases at J, with 14 bases between. CDR3 DNA: TGTGCCAGCAGTCGGGACAAAAGTTACTACGAGCAGTACTTC. This sequence encodes CASSRDKSYYEQYF.

The V call is TRBV11-2, the J call TRBJ2-7; 8 bases agree with TRBD2. V shed 5 bases and J 3 bases; nucleotides not matched to a gene: 6. This CDR3 spans 14 amino acids. Germline CDR1 is SGHAT and CDR2 is FQNNGV. The DNA of the CDR3 is TGTGCCAGCAGCCCCGGGGGGGGGCTCTACGAGCAGTACTTC. It is translated as CASSPGGGLYEQYF.

This rearrangement joins TRBV7-2 to TRBJ2-7; 11 nucleotides agree with TRBD2. Germline V CDR1 and CDR2: SGHTA, FQGNSA. The trim removed 5 bases at V and 5 bases at J, leaving 5 bases unmatched. The CDR3 is 14 residues long. The DNA of the CDR3 is TGTGCCAGCAGCCGTAGCGGGGGGGTGAACGAGCAGTACTTC. Residues: CASSRSGGVNEQYF.

This clone was recorded a few times. The J gene is TRBJ2-5, the V gene TRBV5-1, with TRBD1 matching over 10 bases. Germline trimming cut 0 bases from V and 0 bases from J; bases unmatched to any gene: 2. Germline V gene lookup returns CDR1 SGHRS and CDR2 YFSETQ. The CDR3 is 16 amino acids. In DNA form, the CDR3 reads TGCGCCAGCAGCTTGGTGGGACAGGGGAACCAAGAGACCCAGTACTTC. Residues: CASSLVGQGNQETQYF.

This chain connects TRBV9 to TRBJ1-6; TRBD1 matches at 7 bases. J was trimmed by 5 bases and V by 4 bases; bases with no gene match: 6. The CDR3 sequence is 15 residues long. Germline assignment: CDR1 SGDLS and CDR2 YYNGEE. CDR3 loop: CASSPRQGNNSPLHF. CDR3 sequence (DNA): TGTGCCAGCAGCCCCCGACAGGGTAATAATTCACCCCTCCACTTT. Filled out from reference TRBV9 and TRBJ1-6, the complete variable domain reads DSGVTQTPKHLITATGQRVTLRCSPRSGDLSVYWYQQSLDQGLQFLIQYYNGEERAKGNILERFSAQQFPDLHSELNLSSLELGDSALYFCASSPRQGNNSPLHFGNGTRLTVT.

This clone was seen only once. The chain carries TRBV5-4 and TRBJ1-1; TRBD1 aligns across 8 bases. The CDR3 loop spans 14 amino acids. CDR1 and CDR2 (germline): SGHNT, YYREEE (reference sequence). J gave up 2 bases and V 2 bases, and 2 bases lay outside the gene matches. The CDR3 here is CASSFRGLNTEAFF. The CDR3 bases are TGTGCCAGCAGCTTCAGGGGGCTTAACACTGAAGCTTTCTTT.

The chain carries TRBV5-4 and TRBJ2-7; D is unclear. The CDR3 totals 15 residues. V was clipped by 4 bases and J by 0 bases, with 14 bases between them. Per germline, CDR1 SGHNT and CDR2 YYREEE (reference sequence). CDR3 sequence: CASSLSPTPSYEQYF. The CDR3 coding sequence is TGTGCCAGCAGCCTATCACCGACACCCTCCTACGAGCAGTACTTC.

V usage is TRBV6-2 or TRBV6-3 and J usage is TRBJ2-7, with TRBD2 matching over 7 bases. Losses at the gene ends were 2 bases for V and 3 bases for J; bases not matched to a gene: 4. This CDR3 has 14 residues. Germline lookup yields CDR1 MNHEY and CDR2 SVGEGT. The CDR3 region has the DNA TGTGCCAGCAGTTACCTCTGGGGGGGCTACGAGCAGTACTTC. Its translation is CASSYLWGGYEQYF.